Listed below are T cell receptor beta chains from one sample, sequenced in a study of beta chain features in type 1 diabetes. Generated by immunoSEQ multiplex PCR, the TCRdb table keeps only in-frame clones and is missing some. The repertoire consists of hundreds of thousands of clones, with roughly 13% occurring once and the leading ten covering less than 0.025%. Sequences were obtained from naive CD4+ T cells from blood. Receptors were obtained from a man between 18 and 29 years old with type 1 diabetes. Each CDR3 is given with its conserved first and last residue. Each record gives: CDR3 length, clone size, V gene, CDR3 protein. The size of a clone is reported for some rows only, either as once, few or many, or as a class for expanded clones.

12 | - | TRBV10-3 | CAISESTRSGTF
17 | - | TRBV30 | CAWSYLQGDWTGSPLHF
12 | few | TRBV10-3 | CAIKGEQETQYF
14 | - | TRBV5-1 | CASTTSGQNYGYTF
15 | few | TRBV18 | CASSSGLGGFYEQYF
14 | - | TRBV7-9 | CASSSEGTGEKLFF
15 | - | TRBV19 | CASISRDRVGQPQHF
13 | - | TRBV9 | CASSVSWGDTQYF
19 | few | TRBV15 | CATSRGQTSTVASTDTQYF
15 | few | TRBV6-1 | CASSPGPPGEHEQFF
17 | few | TRBV19 | CASSITPGLVSYNEQFF
15 | - | TRBV15 | CATSPRTGTYNEQFF
14 | few | TRBV10-1 | CASRRSGGPYEQYF
15 | few | TRBV7-2 | CASSLERQGSYGYTF
15 | - | TRBV5-1 | CATATSGTQGETQYF
13 | few | TRBV5-4 | CASSLDRTGELFF
13 | - | TRBV11-3 | CASRSEPQNTQYF
14 | - | TRBV6-6 | CASSYGLALNEQFF
15 | few | TRBV29-1 | CSVEDPVGRSTEAFF
15 | few | TRBV21-1 | CASSKDGTEKNIQYF
15 | - | TRBV29-1 | CSVEWSGRPGTEAFF
15 | few | TRBV28 | CASSLEGYSNQPQHF
15 | few | TRBV4-1 | CASSQVGGQNTEAFF
11 | - | TRBV29-1 | CSAGEGTEAFF
13 | few | TRBV7-2 | CASSRTLSYEQYF